What follows are 17 T cell receptor beta chains derived from one specimen sequenced in a study of cytomegalovirus exposure and HLA in healthy donors. Primers: 60 Vbeta forward and 13 Jbeta reverse. Data came from immunoSEQ multiplex PCR; TCRdb stores just in-frame clones and leaves some out. This sample has around 91,000 clones, with around 80% found just once. The specimen was PBMCs. These receptors were taken from a male donor in good health and CMV-seropositive.

The chain couples TRBV6-5 to TRBJ2-1; no clear D. Trimming left V 6 bases short and J 0 bases short, with 9 bases between. Germline V gene sequence: CDR1 MNHEY, CDR2 SVGAGI. The CDR3 has 14 amino acids. CDR3 nucleotide sequence: TGTGCCAGCAGCCGACAAAGCTCCTACAATGAGCAGTTCTTC. Its protein product is CASSRQSSYNEQFF.

In its sample, this clone was seen once. The rearrangement uses TRBV27 and TRBJ2-5, with a possible D match to TRBD1 (5 bases). This CDR3 is built from 15 residues. Trimming pared 3 bases from V and 2 bases from J, leaving 13 bases between. The germline CDR1 and CDR2 sequences are MNHEY and SMNVEV (reference sequence). CDR3: CASSFTGNRQETQYF. The CDR3 nucleotides read TGTGCCAGCAGTTTTACGGGTAACAGGCAAGAGACCCAGTACTTC.

The rearrangement links TRBV15 to TRBJ1-2; perhaps TRBD1 as D (6 bases). Trimming left V 0 bases short and J 8 bases short, with 7 bases between. The CDR3 has 12 amino acids. Germline CDR1 and CDR2: LNHNV and YYDKDF (reference sequence). The CDR3 spells CATSREQGGYTF. CDR3 sequence (DNA): TGTGCCACCAGCAGAGAACAGGGAGGCTACACCTTC.

This chain's CDR3 is CASSSPRPPGNEQFF. The CDR3 DNA follows: TGTGCCAGCAGTTCCCCCAGGCCGCCTGGCAATGAGCAGTTCTTC. V is TRBV6-5 and J is TRBJ2-1, with unresolved D. Deletions cut 4 bases from V and 6 bases from J, with 16 bases between. Per the germline V gene, CDR1 is MNHEY and CDR2 is SVGAGI. The CDR3 has 15 residues.

This clone showed up just a few times. The rearrangement uses TRBV7-2 and TRBJ1-2; D might be TRBD1 (6 bases). Germline-derived CDR1 and CDR2 are SGHTA and FQGNSA. The CDR3 spans 13 residues. V lost 0 bases to trimming and J lost 6 bases, with 8 bases between them. The CDR3, as DNA: TGTGCCAGCAGCTTAGCCCGGACAGATGGCTACACCTTC. Translated, it gives CASSLARTDGYTF. The full variable domain, its missing parts supplied by reference TRBV7-2 and TRBJ1-2, is GAGVSQSPSNKVTEKGKDVELRCDPISGHTALYWYRQSLGQGLEFLIYFQGNSAPDKSGLPSDRFSAERTGGSVSTLTIQRTQQEDSAVYLCASSLARTDGYTFGSGTRLTVV.

The chain recombines TRBV7-9 with TRBJ1-3; D is undetermined. Trimming shortened V by 5 bases and J by 0 bases, and 11 bases separated the two germline ends. This CDR3 has 15 amino acids. Germline V gene sequence: CDR1 SEHNR, CDR2 FQNEAQ (reference sequence). Here the CDR3 DNA reads TGTGCCAGCAGCGGATCGACTAGCTCTGGAAACACCATATATTTT. It yields the protein CASSGSTSSGNTIYF.

The chain recombines TRBV25-1 with TRBJ1-2; 7 bases match TRBD1. CDR1 and CDR2 (germline): MGHDK, SYGVNS. The CDR3 covers 13 residues. V lost 5 bases, J lost 6 bases, and 6 bases stayed unmatched. CDR3 DNA sequence: TGTGCCAGCAGTAGCCCGGGACAGCATGGCTACACCTTC. As protein: CASSSPGQHGYTF.

This clone was recorded once. This sequence joins TRBV18 and TRBJ1-2; no clear D. The V end lost 2 bases, the J end lost 5 bases, and 9 bases lay between the germline ends. CDR1 and CDR2 (germline): KGHSH, LQKENI. The CDR3 has 13 amino acids. CDR3 residues: CASSPAMEYGYTF. The CDR3 DNA sequence: TGTGCCAGCTCACCAGCCATGGAGTATGGCTACACCTTC.

With regard to this clone: This sample also contains other DNA sequences that code for the same CDR3. The chain is built from TRBV30 and TRBJ1-5; D not resolved. Per germline, CDR1 GTSNPN and CDR2 SVGIG (reference sequence). V was clipped by 0 bases and J by 2 bases, with 5 bases between them. CDR3 size: 13 residues. The CDR3 DNA is TGTGCCTGGAGTGTACGGGGCAATCAGCCCCAGCATTTT. Its protein is CAWSVRGNQPQHF.

The chain recombines TRBV5-4 with TRBJ2-7; TRBD1 aligns across 11 bases. CDR1 SGHNT and CDR2 YYREEE come from the germline V gene (reference sequence). This CDR3 contains 15 residues. With 3 bases clipped from V and 3 bases from J, the junction kept 5 bases outside the gene matches. CDR3 nucleotides: TGTGCCAGCAGCTCCGGGACAGGGGGTCTCTACGAGCAGTACTTC. Translating it yields CASSSGTGGLYEQYF.

V usage is TRBV7-2 and J usage is TRBJ1-5, with 7 bases identical to TRBD1. CDR3 length: 14 residues. Germline values: CDR1 SGHTA, CDR2 FQGNSA. The J segment lost 4 bases and the V segment lost 6 bases, leaving 6 bases of the junction unmatched. The CDR3 loop reads CASSLTGPNQPQHF. The CDR3 nucleotides read TGTGCCAGCAGTTTGACAGGGCCGAATCAGCCCCAGCATTTT.

This clone was found a few times. The rearrangement uses TRBV30 and TRBJ1-1, with unresolved D. V shed 0 bases and J shed 0 bases, with 5 bases lying between them. The CDR3 contains 13 residues. Germline V gene sequence: CDR1 GTSNPN, CDR2 SVGIG (reference sequence). The CDR3 here is CAWSVIMNTEAFF. CDR3 coding DNA: TGTGCCTGGAGTGTAATAATGAACACTGAAGCTTTCTTT.

V is TRBV7-3 and J is TRBJ1-1; the D gene is possibly TRBD1 (5 bases). The CDR3 covers 18 residues. Deletions cut 5 bases from V and 7 bases from J, with 29 bases between. The germline gives CDR1 SGHTA, CDR2 FQGTGA. CDR3 loop: CASSETPVPTGGRSEAFF. The DNA for the CDR3 is TGTGCCAGCAGCGAAACGCCTGTCCCCACGGGGGGGAGGAGTGAAGCTTTCTTT.

V gene TRBV5-6 combines with J gene TRBJ2-4, with D unclear. V was trimmed by 5 bases and J by 6 bases, leaving 12 bases between them. The germline V gene has CDR1 SGHDT and CDR2 YYEEEE. The CDR3 extends over 13 amino acids. CDR3 region: CASSSGPGNIQYF. As DNA, the CDR3 is TGTGCCAGCAGTTCGGGTCCGGGAAACATTCAGTACTTC.

The chain has TRBV5-1 and TRBJ2-3, with 13 nucleotides matching TRBD2. V lost 4 bases to trimming and J lost 6 bases; unmatched junction nucleotides: 2. This CDR3 spans 14 amino acids. Germline assignment: CDR1 SGHRS and CDR2 YFSETQ. The CDR3 loop reads CASSRTSGSDTQYF. The CDR3 bases are TGCGCCAGCAGCAGGACTAGCGGGAGTGATACGCAGTATTTT.

The gene calls are TRBV27 and TRBJ2-7, with D possibly TRBD2 on 5 matching bases. The CDR3 covers 16 residues. Deletions cut 6 bases from V and 7 bases from J, with 25 bases between. CDR1 and CDR2 from the germline V gene are MNHEY and SMNVEV (reference sequence). DNA of the CDR3: TGTGCCAGCAGCCTCGTCGGGGAAAGGGTTTTGGGGGAGCAGTACTTC. Amino acid sequence: CASSLVGERVLGEQYF.

This clone was observed at least ten times. The chain joins TRBV6-4 to TRBJ2-1; TRBD1 agrees at 8 bases. Germline CDR1 reads MRHNA; CDR2 reads SNTAGT. Losses at the gene ends were 4 bases for V and 2 bases for J; bases not matched to a gene: 4. The CDR3 length is 15 residues. CDR3 DNA sequence: TGTGCCAGCAGTGCCTCGACAGGGGCCTACAATGAGCAGTTCTTC. Its protein product is CASSASTGAYNEQFF.